These T cell receptor beta chains were read from a single sample in a study of CD8 T cells in Susac syndrome. TCRdb called the immunoSEQ multiplex PCR reads again in MiXCR, with one record for every CDR3 protein. The top ten clones hold about 0.098% of a sample with roughly 120,000 distinct CDR3 sequences, roughly 92% of them seen once. Sequenced sample: CD4+ T cells from PBMCs. Source of these receptors: a human donor in good health. The CDR3 runs from the conserved cysteine through the conserved F or W. D genes are given only for firm matches. Clone size is given for some rows only: seen once, a few or many times, or a class if the clone is expanded.

v_call	clone_size	d_call	j_call	cdr3_aa	cdr3_nt
TRBV6-5	.	.	TRBJ2-2	CASSVPGTTGELFF	TGTGCCAGCAGCGTCCCGGGGACGACCGGGGAGCTGTTTTTT
TRBV9	.	.	TRBJ1-3	CASSVGSNTIYF	TGTGCCAGCAGCGTAGGATCAAACACCATATATTTT
TRBV19	.	.	TRBJ2-5	CASGWQGRTQYF	TGTGCCAGTGGGTGGCAGGGTCGGACCCAGTACTTC
TRBV6-1	few	.	TRBJ2-3	CASSDGGSTDTQYF	TGTGCCAGCAGTGATGGGGGGTCGACAGATACGCAGTATTTT
TRBV9	.	.	TRBJ2-7	CASSVVLGKYEQYF	TGTGCCAGCAGCGTAGTTTTGGGTAAATACGAGCAGTACTTC
TRBV12-3/TRBV12-4	.	.	TRBJ2-7	CASSFGGYRGGEQYF	TGTGCCAGCAGTTTTGGTGGGTATCGGGGTGGCGAGCAGTACTTC
TRBV24-1	.	.	TRBJ2-2	CATEPRSGELFF	TGTGCCACCGAGCCCCGATCCGGGGAGCTGTTTTTT
TRBV28	.	.	TRBJ1-5	CAEGPGLRRQPQHF	TGTGCCGAAGGACCGGGACTTCGGCGGCAGCCCCAGCATTTT
TRBV30	.	.	TRBJ1-3	CAWSRDSPSGNTIYF	TGTGCCTGGAGCCGAGACAGTCCCTCTGGAAACACCATATATTTT
TRBV12-3/TRBV12-4	.	.	TRBJ2-1	CASSFTEPYNEQFF	TGTGCCAGCAGTTTCACGGAGCCCTACAATGAGCAGTTCTTC
TRBV2	.	.	TRBJ2-3	CAQVTSGLSTDTQYF	TGTGCCCAAGTGACCAGCGGACTGAGCACAGATACGCAGTATTTT
TRBV29-1	.	.	TRBJ2-3	CSVAGTFGLTDTQYF	TGCAGCGTTGCCGGGACTTTCGGTCTCACAGATACGCAGTATTTT
TRBV23-1	.	.	TRBJ2-4	CASSRLTGRAIAKNIQYF	TGCGCCAGCAGCCGATTAACAGGGCGAGCAATAGCCAAAAACATTCAGTACTTC
TRBV28	.	TRBD2	TRBJ2-4	CASVSGLAGGAKNIQYF	TGTGCCAGCGTTTCGGGACTAGCGGGAGGAGCCAAAAACATTCAGTACTTC
TRBV3-1	.	TRBD2	TRBJ2-1	CASLGGGRKAYNEQFF	TGTGCCAGCCTAGGCGGCGGGAGGAAGGCCTACAATGAGCAGTTCTTC
TRBV7-9	.	.	TRBJ1-6	CASSSQGKNSPLHF	TGTGCCAGCAGCTCGCAGGGGAAGAATTCACCCCTCCACTTT
TRBV7-9	.	.	TRBJ2-5	CASSPPVVETQYF	TGTGCCAGCAGCCCCCCCGTTGTGGAGACCCAGTACTTC
TRBV30	.	TRBD2	TRBJ2-5	CAWSVGTSGQETQYF	TGTGCCTGGAGTGTAGGGACTAGCGGACAAGAGACCCAGTACTTC
TRBV9	.	TRBD2	TRBJ2-1	CASSVSSGSGNEQFF	TGTGCCAGCAGCGTCAGTAGCGGGAGTGGGAATGAGCAGTTCTTC
TRBV20-1	.	.	TRBJ2-7	CSARKGSNEQYF	TGCAGTGCCAGAAAGGGGTCCAACGAGCAGTACTTC
TRBV2	.	TRBD1	TRBJ1-1	CASSELPGGDTEAFF	TGTGCCAGCAGTGAGTTACCAGGGGGCGACACTGAAGCTTTCTTT
TRBV5-1	.	.	TRBJ2-4	CASSLGLSVAKNIQYF	TGCGCCAGCAGCTTGGGACTTTCCGTAGCCAAAAACATTCAGTACTTC